The source of this T cell receptor beta chain is a study of Ad26.COV2.S vaccination and SARS-CoV-2 variants. Whole-study context: Dosing was one shot or two shots 56 days apart.

The length of the CDR3 is 17 residues. V gave up 3 bases and J gave up 4 bases, with 21 bases separating them. Treatment specified: some 20 received Ad26.COV2.S at low or high dose, single or two shots; roughly five received placebo; per-sample allocation not given. At day 63 after the first vaccine or placebo injection, samples were drawn. TCRdb's copy holds only in-frame clones and misses some; the assay was immunoSEQ multiplex PCR. The table shows 350,000 to 500,000 clones, with roughly 90% occurring only once. The TCR comes from a person aged 18-60 years who received the Ad26.COV2.S COVID-19 vaccine or a placebo. This specimen was peripheral blood, taken in a trial of Ad26.COV2.S vaccine versus placebo. The chain recombines TRBV23-1 with TRBJ2-5, with a weak D call TRBD2 (7 bases). TRBV23-1 is classed as an ORF, of uncertain function. This CDR3 is CASSHLTSEGVRETQYF. CDR3 coding DNA: TGCGCCAGCAGTCACCTAACTAGCGAGGGGGTTCGAGAGACCCAGTACTTC.